A selection of T cell receptor beta chains follows, all from one sample in a study of shared clonotypes between healthy human individuals. TCRdb's table, derived via immunoSEQ multiplex PCR, lists solely in-frame clones and lacks some. The repertoire has 2,100,000 or so clones, roughly 95% of them found once; the top ten carry roughly 0.13%. The sequenced sample consisted of naive CD4+ T cells sorted from blood. These TCRs come from a man between 18 and 29 years old in good health. Each CDR3 is given with its conserved first and last residue.

TRBJ1-2	TRBV6-5	CASSYARGDYGYTF
TRBJ1-4	TRBV10-3	CAISESKVGGTNEKLFF
TRBJ1-1	TRBV7-9	CASSPRTGGTEFAEAFF
TRBJ2-1	TRBV27	CASRSGTSAYNEQFF
TRBJ1-4	TRBV2	CASNLENSLNEKLFF
TRBJ2-2	TRBV9	CASGTAVANTGELFF
TRBJ2-1	TRBV6-5	CASRPGLAGQSEQFF
TRBJ2-7	TRBV6-9	CASRSRTRLYEQYF
TRBJ2-3	TRBV7-8	CASSLEGLLSTDTQYF
TRBJ1-6	TRBV6-6	CASSYGRPNNSPLHF
TRBJ1-1	TRBV12-5	CASRSGKHTEAFF
TRBJ1-6	TRBV7-9	CASSLVSGALDNSPLHF
TRBJ1-4	TRBV2	CASRGQGGEKLFF
TRBJ2-7	TRBV11-1	CASRRTGVSYEQYF
TRBJ2-5	TRBV20-1	CSASTNGPQYF
TRBJ2-7	TRBV29-1	CSVAGNSYEQYF
TRBJ2-2	TRBV18	CASSLRPGTGHGELFF
TRBJ2-7	TRBV19	CASSIGKGVYEQYF
TRBJ1-2	TRBV13	CASTSSRIKKPTSYGYTF
TRBJ2-2	TRBV6-5	CAGRDSANTGELFF
TRBJ1-4	TRBV7-2	CASSLSVSLELFF
TRBJ1-1	TRBV14	CASSRTGETEAFF
TRBJ2-7	TRBV7-2	CASSLGLDTYEQYF
TRBJ1-4	TRBV18	CASSPLGEKLFF
TRBJ1-6	TRBV5-1	CASSHQEYNSPLHF
TRBJ1-6	TRBV30	CAWSVQGSYSPLHF
TRBJ1-5	TRBV18	CASSGSNGNNQPQHF
TRBJ2-7	TRBV5-1	CASSFGVGRSREQYF
TRBJ2-3	TRBV10-2	CASRPLGTDTQYF
TRBJ1-5	TRBV30	CAWAIEGDQPQHF
TRBJ2-7	TRBV5-6	CASSFLNPRTGFYEQYF
TRBJ2-6	TRBV2	CASSDRAGANVLTF
TRBJ2-7	TRBV20-1	CSAGSPYEQYF
TRBJ2-7	TRBV2	CASSATHTYEQYF
TRBJ1-3	TRBV7-9	CASSLIGREKRNTIYF
TRBJ2-7	TRBV5-4	CASSSPGLAGGPGEQYF
TRBJ2-5	TRBV4-3	CASSHDSLRETQYF
TRBJ2-7	TRBV5-6	CASSLGRYEQYF
TRBJ2-5	TRBV6-5	CASSSGVGTQYF
TRBJ2-1	TRBV30	CAWSKSTKEAGFF
TRBJ1-4	TRBV6-5	CASSTLGGNEKLFF
TRBJ2-7	TRBV6-1	CASRRTDSYYEQYF
TRBJ2-5	TRBV18	CASSPLQGPQETQYF
TRBJ1-2	TRBV2	CASSESGYTF
TRBJ2-2	TRBV5-1	CASRPGLENTGELFF
TRBJ2-5	TRBV7-9	CASSLPSGRETQYF
TRBJ2-5	TRBV11-3	CASSQRGGRSYF
TRBJ2-7	TRBV19	CASSIGGGSYEQYF
TRBJ2-1	TRBV7-8	CASSLVVGPYNEQFF
TRBJ1-1	TRBV29-1	CSVGHITEAFF
TRBJ2-2	TRBV7-3	CASSGNLGTGHTGELFF
TRBJ1-3	TRBV29-1	CSVEGAGVGTIYF
TRBJ2-1	TRBV5-4	CASSLGSSGSSYNEQFF
TRBJ2-7	TRBV28	CASSLAGRVSYEQYF